The rows below give T cell receptor beta chains drawn from one sample of a study of blood T cell repertoires in COVID-19. Libraries were prepared by immunoSEQ multiplex PCR; TCRdb keeps only in-frame clonotypes and omits some of them. This repertoire shows 350,000 or so clones, 90% found once; its top ten account for 6.5% to 8%. Sequenced input: peripheral blood. The receptors shown here come from a man between 18 and 29 years old with active or convalescent COVID-19. The CDR3 runs from the conserved cysteine through the conserved F or W. Fields, in order: V gene, J gene, clone size, D gene, CDR3 DNA, CDR3 protein. The D gene is left open where the match is weak. Clone size, where shown, is once, few, many, or a class for clones that have expanded.

TRBV7-2	TRBJ2-7	NA	NA	TGTGCCAGCAGCTCGGTGCAAACCTACGAGCAGTACTTC	CASSSVQTYEQYF
TRBV7-6	TRBJ1-4	NA	NA	TGTGCCAGCAGCCTCGGGGGGGGGCAGGAAAAACTGTTTTTT	CASSLGGGQEKLFF
TRBV29-1	TRBJ2-1	NA	TRBD1	TGCAGCGTTGGGTGGGACAGGTGGGACAATGAGCAGTTCTTC	CSVGWDRWDNEQFF
TRBV2	TRBJ2-5	NA	NA	TGTGCCACACGGAGCGGCGGAGAGACCCAGTACTTC	CATRSGGETQYF
TRBV28	TRBJ2-7	NA	TRBD1	TGTGCCAGCAGTTTACTGGGACAGGGTTCCGAGCAGTACTTC	CASSLLGQGSEQYF
TRBV6-5	TRBJ1-5	NA	NA	TGTGCCAGCGCGTTAGCGGCTGTTAGCAATCAGCCCCAGCATTTT	CASALAAVSNQPQHF
TRBV6-5	TRBJ1-2	NA	NA	TGTGCCAGCAGGGTCCAGGGCTATGGCTACACCTTC	CASRVQGYGYTF
TRBV2	TRBJ2-7	NA	NA	TGTGCCAGCAGTTCTAATCTCGGGGGAACCTACGAGCAGTACTTC	CASSSNLGGTYEQYF
TRBV2	TRBJ2-2	NA	TRBD1	TGTGCCAGCGCCCTACCGACAGGGGGCCTTAGCGGGGAGCTGTTTTTT	CASALPTGGLSGELFF
TRBV7-2	TRBJ2-2	few	TRBD2	TGTGCCAGCAGCCCCTCCGGGACTACTAACACCGGGGAGCTGTTTTTT	CASSPSGTTNTGELFF
TRBV19	TRBJ2-1	NA	TRBD2	TGTGCCAGTAGTATTTTTAGCGGGGCCCCCTACAATGAGCAGTTCTTC	CASSIFSGAPYNEQFF
TRBV7-9	TRBJ2-5	NA	TRBD1	TGTGCCAGCAGCTCCCTCAGAGACAGGGGGCTGGTGGAGACCCAGTACTTC	CASSSLRDRGLVETQYF
TRBV28	TRBJ1-1	few	NA	TGTGCCAGCAGTCTACAGGGAAACACCTTGCTTGAAGCTTTCTTT	CASSLQGNTLLEAFF
TRBV9	TRBJ1-2	few	TRBD1	TGTGCCAGCAGCGTAGAGGGGGCGTTCTATGGCTACACCTTC	CASSVEGAFYGYTF
TRBV5-5	TRBJ1-5	NA	NA	TGTGCCAGCAGCTTGGTTGGCACCTCCTCCCAGCCCCAGCATTTT	CASSLVGTSSQPQHF
TRBV6-5	TRBJ1-4	NA	NA	TGTGCCAGCAGTTACGGGCAGGGGCGGGAAAAACTGTTTTTT	CASSYGQGREKLFF
TRBV25-1	TRBJ1-3	NA	NA	TGTGCCAGCAGTGTTAGTATAGGACATCACTCTGGAAACACCATATATTTT	CASSVSIGHHSGNTIYF
TRBV9	TRBJ1-6	NA	NA	TGTGCCAGCTCACAGTTAAATTCACCCCTCCACTTT	CASSQLNSPLHF
TRBV10-3	TRBJ2-2	NA	TRBD2	TGTGCCATCAGTGAGAACGAGTTGGGACTAGCGGCCACCGGGGAGCTGTTTTTT	CAISENELGLAATGELFF
TRBV19	TRBJ1-5	NA	NA	TGTGCCAGTACTTTGACAGCTAATAGCAATCAGCCCCAGCATTTT	CASTLTANSNQPQHF
TRBV9	TRBJ1-5	NA	NA	TGTGCCAGCAGCGCCACAGGCAATCAGCCCCAGCATTTT	CASSATGNQPQHF
TRBV19	TRBJ2-1	once	TRBD2	TGTGCCAGTAGCACACCGAGCGGGAGGTTGTACAATGAGCAGTTCTTC	CASSTPSGRLYNEQFF
TRBV7-3	TRBJ2-3	once	TRBD2	TGTGCCAGCAGCTTAAATGTCGGACTAGCGGGGTCCAGGGATACGCAGTATTTT	CASSLNVGLAGSRDTQYF
TRBV27	TRBJ2-7	NA	TRBD2	TGTGCCAGCAGCCTGCTAGCGGGATCACGCGAGCAGTACTTC	CASSLLAGSREQYF
TRBV3-1/TRBV3-2	TRBJ2-5	NA	TRBD2	TGTGCCAGCAGCCAAACTAGCGGGGGCCACCTGGCCCAGTACTTC	CASSQTSGGHLAQYF
TRBV14	TRBJ2-7	NA	NA	TGTGCCAGCAGCCAAGATGTCCGGACTACCCCCGTTTTC	CASSQDVRTTPVF
TRBV4-2	TRBJ2-7	few	NA	TGTGCCAGCGCCAGGTTGGAGGCAGACACCTACGAGCAGTACTTC	CASARLEADTYEQYF
TRBV10-3	TRBJ2-1	NA	NA	TGTGCCATCCGGCGGGATCACGATGAGCAGTTCTTC	CAIRRDHDEQFF
TRBV19	TRBJ1-2	NA	NA	TGTGCCAGTTCACCATGGGGGCGACAGAGCCACTATGGCTACACCTTC	CASSPWGRQSHYGYTF
TRBV9	TRBJ2-5	NA	NA	TGTGCCAGCAGCGTAGGGCGGGGAGGAGAGACCCAGTACTTC	CASSVGRGGETQYF
TRBV6-5	TRBJ2-2	NA	NA	TGTGCCAGCAACTATGGCAAGAACACCGGGGAGCTGTTTTTT	CASNYGKNTGELFF
TRBV18	TRBJ1-5	NA	TRBD1	TGTGCCAGCTCACGGGGACAGGGGTTAGATCAGCCCCAGCATTTT	CASSRGQGLDQPQHF
TRBV4-3	TRBJ2-5	NA	NA	TGCGCCAGCAGCCAAGAAGTGGCGGGCGCGGACCAAGAGACCCAGTACTTC	CASSQEVAGADQETQYF
TRBV7-6	TRBJ2-7	NA	TRBD1	TGTGCCAGCAGCGTCCTGACAGGGACCTACGAGCAGTACTTC	CASSVLTGTYEQYF
TRBV7-7	TRBJ2-1	NA	NA	TGTGCTAGCAGCGAGAATTGGCGGGACAATGAGCAGTTCTTC	CASSENWRDNEQFF
TRBV4-3	TRBJ2-3	NA	TRBD2	TGCGCCAGCAGCCACCTGACTAGCGGAGGTACAGATACGCAGTATTTT	CASSHLTSGGTDTQYF
TRBV5-5	TRBJ2-5	NA	TRBD2	TGTGCCAGCAGCTTGGGCGGGAGAGAGACCCAGTACTTC	CASSLGGRETQYF
TRBV9	TRBJ1-1	NA	NA	TGTGCCAGCAGCGTAACAGGATTGAACACTGAAGCTTTCTTT	CASSVTGLNTEAFF
TRBV7-2	TRBJ1-5	NA	TRBD1	TGTGCCAGCAGCCGGACAGGGCTCAGCAATCAGCCCCAGCATTTT	CASSRTGLSNQPQHF
TRBV2	TRBJ2-7	NA	NA	TGTGCCAGCAGTGATCTCCGGGACACCCAAAGCTCCTACGAGCAGTACTTC	CASSDLRDTQSSYEQYF
TRBV5-4	TRBJ1-2	NA	NA	TGTGCCAGCAGCTTGGTGTCAGGCTATGGCTACACCTTC	CASSLVSGYGYTF
TRBV2	TRBJ2-3	NA	TRBD2	TGTGCCAGCAGTGCCCGACTAGCGGGGTACACAGATACGCAGTATTTT	CASSARLAGYTDTQYF
TRBV7-8	TRBJ1-2	NA	TRBD1	TGTGCCAGCAGCACCGGACAGGGGGAAGGCGGCTACACCTTC	CASSTGQGEGGYTF
TRBV10-3	TRBJ2-7	NA	TRBD2	TGTGCCATCAAATCGGGAGGAAGCGGCGAGCAGTACTTC	CAIKSGGSGEQYF
TRBV7-8	TRBJ2-4	few	TRBD1	TGTGCCAGCAGCCGGGACAGGGGCATTCAGTACTTC	CASSRDRGIQYF
TRBV3-1/TRBV3-2	TRBJ1-2	NA	NA	TGTGCCAGCAGCCAAACGGTCCAATTCTATGGCTACACCTTC	CASSQTVQFYGYTF
TRBV9	TRBJ2-5	NA	NA	TGTGCCAGCAGCGTAGGTCCAGACCCGGGTCAAGAGACCCAGTACTTC	CASSVGPDPGQETQYF
TRBV6-5	TRBJ1-1	NA	NA	TGTGCCACTAACCATCTGGGAGGGACTGCATTAGGAGCTTTCTTT	CATNHLGGTALGAFF
TRBV5-1	TRBJ1-4	once	NA	TGCGCCAGCAGCTTGGAACTCGAGAGGGAAAAACTGTTTTTT	CASSLELEREKLFF
TRBV4-3	TRBJ2-7	NA	NA	TGCGCCAGCAGCCAAGATGGGCAGGATGACGAGCAGTACTTC	CASSQDGQDDEQYF
TRBV7-9	TRBJ1-2	once	NA	TGTGCCAGCAGCTCCCGGGAGGCTTACTATGGCTACACCTTC	CASSSREAYYGYTF
TRBV11-1	TRBJ2-7	NA	TRBD2	TGTGCCAGCAGCTTCGAGGGCGGGAGGGGCGAGCAGTACTTC	CASSFEGGRGEQYF
TRBV24-1	TRBJ1-1	NA	NA	TGTGCCACCAGTGATTTTCCAGGGTCTGAAGCTTTCTTT	CATSDFPGSEAFF
TRBV25-1	TRBJ2-7	NA	NA	TGTGCCAGCAGTCCCCTCGGGAGTGCGAATTGGCAGTACTTC	CASSPLGSANWQYF
TRBV4-1	TRBJ1-2	NA	NA	TGCGCCAGCAGCCAAGAGCGAAACTATGGCTACACCTTC	CASSQERNYGYTF
TRBV10-3	TRBJ2-3	NA	NA	TGTGCCATCAGTGAACCCGGAGGGATGTTTACGGCAGATACGCAGTATTTT	CAISEPGGMFTADTQYF
TRBV7-9	TRBJ1-2	NA	NA	TGTGCCAGCAGTCGTACAGGGCGCGGCTACACCTTC	CASSRTGRGYTF
TRBV28	TRBJ1-1	once	NA	TGTGCCAGCAGTTTCGCAGGGCGGACTGAAGCTTTCTTT	CASSFAGRTEAFF
TRBV3-1/TRBV3-2	TRBJ1-1	NA	NA	TGTGCCAGCAGCCCGGGGGGGGTTGGGGTCACTGAAGCTTTCTTT	CASSPGGVGVTEAFF
TRBV7-2	TRBJ1-5	NA	TRBD1	TGTGCCAGCAGCTTAGGTGGGGACAGGGACTCCAATCAGCCCCAGCATTTT	CASSLGGDRDSNQPQHF